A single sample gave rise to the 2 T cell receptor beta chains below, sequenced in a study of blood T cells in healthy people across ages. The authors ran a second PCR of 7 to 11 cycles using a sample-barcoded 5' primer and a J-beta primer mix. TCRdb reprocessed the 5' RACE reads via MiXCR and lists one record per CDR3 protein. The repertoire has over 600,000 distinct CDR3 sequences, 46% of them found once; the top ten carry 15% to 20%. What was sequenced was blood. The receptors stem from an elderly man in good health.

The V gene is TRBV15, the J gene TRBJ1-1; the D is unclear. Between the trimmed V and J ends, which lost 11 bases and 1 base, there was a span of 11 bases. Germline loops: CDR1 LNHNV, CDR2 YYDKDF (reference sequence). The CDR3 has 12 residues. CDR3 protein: CAASLENTEAFF. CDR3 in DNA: TGTGCCGCTAGCTTAGAGAACACTGAAGCTTTCTTT.

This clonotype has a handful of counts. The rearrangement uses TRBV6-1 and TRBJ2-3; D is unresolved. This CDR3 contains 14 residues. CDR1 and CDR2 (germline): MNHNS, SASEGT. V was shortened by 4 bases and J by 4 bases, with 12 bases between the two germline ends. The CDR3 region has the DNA TGTGCCAGCAGTGTGCTGGGTGGAGCAGATACGCAGTATTTT. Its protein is CASSVLGGADTQYF.